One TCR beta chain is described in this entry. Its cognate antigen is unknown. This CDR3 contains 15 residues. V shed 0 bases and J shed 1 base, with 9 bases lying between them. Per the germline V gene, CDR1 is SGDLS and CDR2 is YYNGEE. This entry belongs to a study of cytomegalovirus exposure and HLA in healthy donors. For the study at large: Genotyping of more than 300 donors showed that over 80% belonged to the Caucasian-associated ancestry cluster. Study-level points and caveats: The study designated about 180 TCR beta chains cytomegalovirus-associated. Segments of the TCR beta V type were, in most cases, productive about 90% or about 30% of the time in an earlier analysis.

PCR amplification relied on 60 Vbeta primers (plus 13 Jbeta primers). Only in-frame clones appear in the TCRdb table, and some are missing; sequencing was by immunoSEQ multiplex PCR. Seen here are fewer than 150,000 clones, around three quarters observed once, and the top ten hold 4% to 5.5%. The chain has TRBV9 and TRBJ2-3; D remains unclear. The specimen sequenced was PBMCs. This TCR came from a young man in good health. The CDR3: CASSVGIIGTDTQYF. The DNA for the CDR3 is TGTGCCAGCAGCGTAGGTATTATAGGCACAGATACGCAGTATTTT.